The rows below give T cell receptor beta chains drawn from one sample of a study of CD8+CD57+ T cells in acquired aplastic anemia. TCRdb re-analysed the reads in MiXCR, keeping a single row per CDR3 protein. The data hold roughly 290,000 distinct CDR3 sequences, with about 50% observed a single time. The sample consisted of sorted CD4+, CD8+, or CD8+CD57+ T cells (not recorded which) from PBMCs. Every receptor here comes from a human donor with aplastic anemia. CDR3s include the opening cysteine and the closing phenylalanine or tryptophan. Fields, in order: V gene, J gene, D gene, clone size, CDR3 protein, CDR3 DNA. D genes are given only for firm matches. For some rows the clone size is stated as once, few or many, or as a class when expanded; others skip it.

V: TRBV2
J: TRBJ1-1
D: -
size: -
CDR3: CASSVGTEAFF
DNA: TGTGCCAGCAGTGTAGGGACTGAAGCTTTCTTT

V: TRBV19
J: TRBJ2-5
D: -
size: -
CDR3: CASSEVGRETQYF
DNA: TGTGCCAGTAGTGAGGTAGGGAGAGAGACCCAGTACTTC

V: TRBV7-9
J: TRBJ2-1
D: TRBD2
size: -
CDR3: CASSATSGGNNEQFF
DNA: TGTGCCAGCAGTGCGACTAGCGGGGGGAACAATGAGCAGTTCTTC

V: TRBV9
J: TRBJ2-1
D: -
size: -
CDR3: CASSVGGGQTGYNEQFF
DNA: TGTGCCAGCAGCGTAGGGGGTGGGCAGACCGGTTACAATGAGCAGTTCTTC

V: TRBV5-1
J: TRBJ2-2
D: TRBD2
size: many
CDR3: CASSRTSGNTGELFF
DNA: TGCGCCAGCAGCCGGACTAGCGGGAACACCGGGGAGCTGTTTTTT

V: TRBV12-3/TRBV12-4
J: TRBJ2-1
D: -
size: -
CDR3: CASSSQNEQFF
DNA: TGTGCCAGCAGTTCTCAGAATGAGCAGTTCTTC

V: TRBV20-1
J: TRBJ2-1
D: -
size: -
CDR3: CSARLELGEQFF
DNA: TGCAGTGCTAGACTGGAGCTTGGTGAGCAGTTCTTC

V: TRBV2
J: TRBJ1-2
D: -
size: -
CDR3: CASSKTGTSGYTF
DNA: TGTGCCAGCAGTAAAACCGGGACTAGCGGCTACACCTTC

V: TRBV5-1
J: TRBJ2-3
D: -
size: -
CDR3: CASSFEGTDTQYF
DNA: TGCGCCAGCAGCTTCGAGGGGACAGATACGCAGTATTTT

V: TRBV6-5
J: TRBJ1-2
D: -
size: -
CDR3: CASSLGSSSGNTF
DNA: TGTGCCAGCAGTCTGGGATCTTCCTCTGGAAACACCTTC

V: TRBV7-8
J: TRBJ2-5
D: -
size: once
CDR3: CASSLWTLGETQYF
DNA: TGTGCCAGCAGCCTCTGGACCCTCGGGGAGACCCAGTACTTC

V: TRBV19
J: TRBJ2-2
D: -
size: once
CDR3: CASSDRLNLYNEQFFGELFF
DNA: -

V: TRBV7-9
J: TRBJ1-1
D: -
size: many
CDR3: CASSTEGVGTEAFF
DNA: TGTGCCAGCAGCACAGAAGGGGTCGGCACTGAAGCTTTCTTT

V: TRBV7-3
J: TRBJ2-2
D: -
size: -
CDR3: CASSINAGELFF
DNA: TGTGCCAGCAGCATAAACGCCGGGGAGCTGTTTTTT

V: TRBV5-1
J: TRBJ2-3
D: TRBD1
size: many
CDR3: CASSQGQGTDTQYF
DNA: TGCGCCAGCAGCCAGGGACAGGGCACAGATACGCAGTATTTT

V: TRBV12-3/TRBV12-4
J: TRBJ1-5
D: -
size: -
CDR3: CASSLGTGLYQPQHF
DNA: TGCGCCAGCAGTTTAGGAACAGGGCTATATCAGCCCCAGCATTTT

V: TRBV6-6
J: TRBJ1-5
D: -
size: many
CDR3: CASSYWRGRQPQHF
DNA: TGTGCCAGCAGTTACTGGAGGGGAAGGCAGCCCCAGCATTTT

V: TRBV15
J: TRBJ2-7
D: -
size: -
CDR3: CATSRDTNGGRYF
DNA: TGTGCCACCAGCAGAGATACCAACGGGGGTAGGTACTTC